This TCR beta chain was sequenced for a study of CXCR3-negative and CXCR3-positive naive CD8 T cells (dated 2019 in TCRdb). Notes on the research overall: In total, some 140 million TRB reads were obtained, or roughly 1.5 +/- 0.3 million reads per library. The TRBV-TRBJ cluster analysis covered naive subsets from 5 donors and memory cells from 3 donors. Data from ten to twelve donors, pooled across two independent experiments, went into the diversity and physicochemical repertoire analyses. Findings and caveats that apply to the study as a whole: Freshly isolated PBMCs were used for most assays because CXCR3 expression partially decreased after cryopreservation. TRB CDR3s from CXCR3-positive naive cells showed higher hydrophobicity (lower Kidera factor 4), lower energy, and higher strength and volume indices than CXCR3-negative naive cells. Within the same donor, TRBV-TRBJ usage looked similar between naive CXCR3-negative and CXCR3-positive cells, but memory cells had distinct patterns. Both naive subsets had comparably high repertoire diversity, while memory CD8+ T cells had much lower repertoire diversity. Because surface CD5, which is linked to self-reactivity in mice, was comparable between the naive subsets, TCR interaction strength was also inferred from TRB CDR3 physicochemical properties.

These reads were obtained on a NextSeq 550. The Human TCR Profiling Kit (MiLaboratory) was used to make UMI-labeled 5' RACE TRB cDNA libraries. The full amount of extracted RNA was used for cDNA synthesis, and the full amount of resulting cDNA was used for PCR amplification. Libraries were prepared in parallel with an identical number of PCR cycles. Per the authors' processing: With a requirement of at least two reads per UMI, MIGEC and MiXCR extracted about 50,000 +/- 10,000 unique UMI-labeled TRB cDNA molecules per library. Each library averaged approximately 40,000 +/- 10,000 functional in-frame TRB CDR3 nucleotide clonotypes without stop codons. Diversity metrics, including normalized Shannon-Wiener and Chao1, were computed in VDJtools after downsampling to 5000 UMI-labeled TRB molecules per sample. VDJtools was used to calculate clonotype-size-weighted physicochemical properties of the central five CDR3 residues, namely interaction energy, strength, volume and Kidera factor 4. Each CDR3 protein sequence appears as one entry after TCRdb reprocessed the reads, and no DNA is included. TCRdb's processing, not the study's, gives the V and J calls here. This sample's table contains about 85,000 distinct CDR3 sequences. The ten largest clonotypes hold around 0.82% of the sample.

From a lookup of the germline V gene, CDR1 and CDR2 are MGHDK and SYGVNS. The CDR3 spans 14 residues, from the cysteine through the phenylalanine. The protein alone is recorded here. For each CD8+ T cell subset, flow sorting was done in triplicate, and roughly 310,000 cells per subset went directly into RLT lysis buffer. Naive CD8+ T cells were defined stringently as CD45RO-CCR7+CD27+CD95- to exclude memory contaminants. Peripheral blood mononuclear cells were isolated from buffy coats using standard density gradient centrifugation. A FACSAria III was used to flow-sort naive CD8+ T cells into CXCR3-negative and CXCR3-positive populations. Total RNA was extracted from sorted cells using an RNeasy Mini Kit. A remark on this clonotype: The antigen it recognizes is unknown.

The sequence was obtained from a human donor in good health. Some clones in this sample may be carry-over from other donors' samples. The chain is made from TRBV25-1 and TRBJ2-2. Specimen: naive CXCR3+ CD8+ T cells from blood. The label giving this sample's cell subset or site can be read as: CD45RO-CCR7+CD27+CD95- naive CD8+ T cells expressing CXCR3 (TNR3+). The CDR3 protein is CASSESSDTGELFF.